The 23 T cell receptor beta chains presented below share a single source sample, sequenced in a study of neoadjuvant anti-PD-1 for oral cavity cancer. Profiling relied on immunoSEQ multiplex PCR, and the TCRdb table lists in-frame clones only, not all of them. The data hold 9,000 to 10,000 clones, with 64% observed a single time. Time point of the sample: after neoadjuvant nivolumab, at surgical resection. The sample in question was PBMCs, obtained after nivolumab (anti-PD-1) treatment. The receptors stem from a person aged 35-79 years with oral cavity squamous cell carcinoma.

J is TRBJ1-1 and V is TRBV14; 10 bases map to TRBD1. Trimming at V came to 1 base and at J to 5 bases, leaving 4 bases not matched to a gene. CDR3 length equals 15 residues. The V gene's germline CDR1 is SGHDN and CDR2 FVKESK. In DNA, the CDR3 is TGTGCCAGCAGCCAAGCGAGGACAGGGGGGACTGAAGCTTTCTTT. Protein: CASSQARTGGTEAFF.

V gene TRBV30 combines with J gene TRBJ2-1; TRBD2 aligns across 7 bases. The CDR3 runs to 13 residues. Germline CDR1 and CDR2: GTSNPN and SVGIG (reference sequence). Trimming cost V 0 bases and J 9 bases; bases outside gene matches: 5. CDR3 DNA: TGTGCCTGGAGTGTACTAGCGCCGAGTGAGCAGTTCTTC. Protein product: CAWSVLAPSEQFF.

In its sample, this clone was seen a few times. The DNA for the CDR3 is TGTGCCAGCACCCCCTTTCACAGGGGTAGGGGCTACACCTTC. It specifies CASTPFHRGRGYTF. The chain recombines TRBV27 with TRBJ1-2, with 7 bases aligning to TRBD1. Germline values: CDR1 MNHEY, CDR2 SMNVEV (reference sequence). The CDR3 spans 14 residues. Trimming removed 7 bases from V and 8 bases from J; junction bases left unmatched: 13.

The chain uses TRBV30 and TRBJ1-2; perhaps TRBD1 as D (5 bases). With 2 bases removed from V and 5 bases from J, the gap between germline ends came to 15 bases. The CDR3 extends over 14 amino acids. The V gene's germline CDR1 is GTSNPN and CDR2 SVGIG (reference sequence). CDR3 residues: CAWSFLGGAYGYTF. The CDR3 DNA follows: TGTGCCTGGAGTTTCCTAGGTGGGGCGTATGGCTACACCTTC.

This sequence joins TRBV5-1 and TRBJ1-2; D perhaps matches TRBD1 (6 bases). V dropped 1 base and J dropped 4 bases, with 20 bases sitting between them. The CDR3 length is 17 residues. The V gene's germline CDR1 is SGHRS and CDR2 YFSETQ. DNA for the CDR3: TGCGCCAGCAGCTTGAAGGGGCGGGGGGCCTTCGTCTATGGCTACACCTTC. It is translated as CASSLKGRGAFVYGYTF.

In nucleotides, the CDR3 is TGTGCCAGCAGCTTTTTCGGGGGAACGACGAATCAGCCCCAGCATTTT. Translation: CASSFFGGTTNQPQHF. The rearrangement joins TRBV5-6 to TRBJ1-5; possible D gene TRBD1, 5 bases. The ends were cut back, 2 bases at V and 4 bases at J, with 16 bases in the middle. The CDR3 is 16 amino acids. CDR1 and CDR2 from the germline V gene are SGHDT and YYEEEE. The full variable domain, its missing parts supplied by reference TRBV5-6 and TRBJ1-5, is DAGVTQSPTHLIKTRGQQVTLRCSPKSGHDTVSWYQQALGQGPQFIFQYYEEEERQRGNFPDRFSGHQFPNYSSELNVNALLLGDSALYLCASSFFGGTTNQPQHFGDGTRLSIL.

This clone was observed a few times. The chain links TRBV28 to TRBJ2-3; tentatively, D is TRBD2 (5 bases). The V gene lost 2 bases and the J gene lost 8 bases, with 8 bases spanning the gap. The CDR3 has 12 amino acids. The germline V gene has CDR1 MDHEN and CDR2 SYDVKM. The DNA of the CDR3 is TGTGCCAGCAGTTTAGTGGGGAGTACGCAGTATTTT. Residues: CASSLVGSTQYF.

The chain joins TRBV5-1 to TRBJ1-1; TRBD1 is a possible D gene (6 bases). CDR1 and CDR2 from the germline V gene are SGHRS and YFSETQ. Trimming stripped 1 base from V and 4 bases from J, with 8 bases between. The CDR3 extends over 13 amino acids. The CDR3 is CASSLRGGTEAFF. For the CDR3, the DNA is TGCGCCAGCAGCTTGAGGGGGGGCACTGAAGCTTTCTTT.

In its sample, this clone was seen a few times. The chain links TRBV5-1 to TRBJ2-5; 14 nucleotides align to TRBD2. V gave up 4 bases and J gave up 5 bases; unmatched junction bases: 4. The CDR3 length is 15 residues. CDR1 is SGHRS and CDR2 is YFSETQ in the germline V gene. CDR3 nucleotide sequence: TGCGCCAGCAGCCCGGGACTAGCGGGAGTTGAGACCCAGTACTTC. This sequence encodes CASSPGLAGVETQYF.

V gene TRBV7-9 combines with J gene TRBJ1-1; TRBD1 matches 10 bases. J lost 7 bases, V lost 3 bases, and 14 bases had no gene match. The CDR3 is 17 residues long. CDR1 and CDR2 from the germline V gene are SEHNR and FQNEAQ (reference sequence). CDR3 sequence reads: CASSFPGTGAPGGEAFF. CDR3 nucleotides: TGTGCCAGCAGCTTCCCGGGGACAGGGGCCCCAGGAGGTGAAGCTTTCTTT.

This chain connects TRBV18 to TRBJ2-1, with D perhaps matching TRBD2 (6 bases). The germline gives CDR1 KGHSH, CDR2 LQKENI. Trimming took off 1 base at V and 6 bases at J, with 10 bases between the two ends. This CDR3 comprises 14 residues. The CDR3 DNA sequence: TGTGCCAGCTCACCACGGACTACCCCCAATGAGCAGTTCTTC. It translates to CASSPRTTPNEQFF.

V usage is TRBV27 and J usage is TRBJ1-1; D not certain. With 0 bases removed from V and 3 bases from J, the gap between germline ends came to 8 bases. Germline CDR1 MNHEY, CDR2 SMNVEV (reference sequence). The CDR3 loop spans 14 amino acids. CDR3 nucleotide sequence: TGTGCCAGCAGTTTATCGGGTGTGCACACTGAAGCTTTCTTT. Amino acid sequence: CASSLSGVHTEAFF.

The CDR3 reads CASGGFGQPQHF. CDR3 in DNA: TGTGCCAGCGGGGGCTTCGGGCAGCCCCAGCATTTT. The chain combines TRBV5-6 with TRBJ1-5, with D possibly being TRBD1 (6 bases). The CDR3 runs to 12 residues. CDR1 is SGHDT, CDR2 YYEEEE, per germline. V dropped 7 bases and J dropped 7 bases, with 12 bases sitting between them. Complete variable domain (other parts from reference TRBV5-6 and TRBJ1-5): DAGVTQSPTHLIKTRGQQVTLRCSPKSGHDTVSWYQQALGQGPQFIFQYYEEEERQRGNFPDRFSGHQFPNYSSELNVNALLLGDSALYLCASGGFGQPQHFGDGTRLSIL.

The gene calls are TRBV6-6 and TRBJ1-3; D is uncertain. Trimming removed 6 bases from V and 5 bases from J, with 17 bases in between. CDR3 size: 15 residues. CDR1 and CDR2 from the germline V gene are MNHNY and SVGAGI (reference sequence). CDR3 protein: CASSPEAPARNTIYF. The DNA of the CDR3 is TGTGCCAGCAGCCCCGAAGCCCCTGCCCGAAACACCATATATTTT.

This chain uses TRBV27 with TRBJ2-6; no clear D. The CDR3 runs to 15 residues. Trimming removed 3 bases from V and 2 bases from J, with 8 bases in between. The germline V gene encodes CDR1 MNHEY and CDR2 SMNVEV (reference sequence). The CDR3 sequence: CASSFGSTGANVLTF. CDR3 coding DNA: TGTGCCAGCAGTTTCGGATCTACTGGGGCCAACGTCCTGACTTTC.

This clone has only one observation. The rearrangement links TRBV6-1 to TRBJ1-3; possible D gene TRBD1, 6 bases. There are 15 residues in the CDR3. Trimming cost V 8 bases and J 2 bases, with 16 bases left between them. CDR1 MNHNS and CDR2 SASEGT come from the germline V gene. The CDR3 loop is CASSGGGGTGNTIYF. The CDR3 nucleotides read TGTGCCAGCTCCGGGGGAGGGGGGACTGGAAACACCATATATTTT.

This rearrangement joins TRBV30 to TRBJ2-1, with 7 bases aligning to TRBD2. The CDR3 spans 15 residues. Trimming cost V 5 bases and J 6 bases; bases outside gene matches: 13. The V gene's germline CDR1 is GTSNPN and CDR2 SVGIG (reference sequence). The CDR3 here is CAWGEGPLVINEQFF. The CDR3 DNA reads TGTGCCTGGGGGGAGGGGCCCCTCGTGATCAATGAGCAGTTCTTC.

The chain combines TRBV11-1 with TRBJ2-1; the match to TRBD2 covers 8 bases. V gave up 5 bases and J gave up 7 bases; unmatched junction bases: 13. The V gene's germline CDR1 is SGHAT and CDR2 FQDESV (reference sequence). This CDR3 region has 16 residues. In DNA form, the CDR3 reads TGTGCCAGCAGCGTCCTGGGCGGGGGGCCCTTTAATGAGCAGTTCTTC. Translated: CASSVLGGGPFNEQFF.

This clone has just a few counts. The chain combines TRBV7-9 with TRBJ2-5, with D perhaps TRBD2 (5 bases). Germline V CDR1 and CDR2: SEHNR, FQNEAQ (reference sequence). With 6 bases removed from V and 5 bases from J, the gap between germline ends came to 13 bases. The CDR3 contains 13 residues. For the CDR3, the DNA is TGTGCCAGCAGTAGAGGGAGTCTGGAGACCCAGTACTTC. This encodes CASSRGSLETQYF.

The chain has TRBV14 and TRBJ1-4; D is undetermined. The V end was cut by 3 bases, the J end by 8 bases, with 25 bases between. The germline V gene has CDR1 SGHDN and CDR2 FVKESK. CDR3 size: 18 residues. This chain's CDR3 is CASSQLRGSSLVGEKLFF. The CDR3 DNA follows: TGTGCCAGCAGCCAGCTCCGCGGGAGCTCCCTGGTAGGGGAAAAACTGTTTTTT.

This rearrangement joins TRBV5-1 to TRBJ2-3, with TRBD2 matching 12 bases. There are 21 residues in the CDR3. V lost 0 bases to trimming and J lost 7 bases; unmatched junction nucleotides: 21. The germline V gene encodes CDR1 SGHRS and CDR2 YFSETQ. For the CDR3, the DNA is TGCGCCAGCAGCTTGGAAGTTTCTAGCGGGAGGGCCGACCGGAGAAAAAATACGCAGTATTTT. Translation: CASSLEVSSGRADRRKNTQYF.

This chain uses TRBV2 with TRBJ2-2, with D maybe TRBD2 (7 bases). Germline V gene lookup returns CDR1 SNHLY and CDR2 FYNNEI. This CDR3 is 17 amino acids long. Trimming shortened V by 7 bases and J by 2 bases, and 20 bases separated the two germline ends. CDR3 sequence reads: CASTERAGARNTGELFF. Here the CDR3 DNA reads TGTGCCAGCACCGAAAGGGCGGGGGCACGTAACACCGGGGAGCTGTTTTTT. Filled out from reference TRBV2 and TRBJ2-2, the complete variable domain reads EPEVTQTPSHQVTQMGQEVILRCVPISNHLYFYWYRQILGQKVEFLVSFYNNEISEKSEIFDDQFSVERPDGSNFTLKIRSTKLEDSAMYFCASTERAGARNTGELFFGEGSRLTVL.

This clone was seen just once. The chain recombines TRBV5-6 with TRBJ1-1; TRBD1 matches at 9 bases. From germline, CDR1 is SGHDT and CDR2 YYEEEE. The CDR3 is 14 amino acids. V lost 1 base to trimming and J lost 7 bases; unmatched junction nucleotides: 5. CDR3 amino acids: CASSLTGQGFEAFF. CDR3 sequence (DNA): TGTGCCAGCAGCTTGACAGGACAGGGGTTTGAAGCTTTCTTT.